A single sample is the source of the 28 T cell receptor beta chains below, sequenced in a study of T cell changes during pregnancy in multiple sclerosis. Assay: immunoSEQ multiplex PCR; the TCRdb copy retains only in-frame clones and omits some. The sample lists over 45,000 clones; around 90% were seen once. Sequenced here: CD8+ T cells from peripheral blood mononuclear cells, sampled after pregnancy. The receptors derive from a female donor with multiple sclerosis, enrolled in a pregnancy study.

The rearrangement links TRBV7-3 to TRBJ2-1; 8 bases align to TRBD2. CDR1 and CDR2 from the germline V gene are SGHTA and FQGTGA. This CDR3 contains 16 residues. After removal of 4 bases from V and 4 bases from J, the junction contained 9 bases not matched to a gene. Here the CDR3 reads CASSYAGGLTYNEQFF. CDR3 in DNA: TGTGCCAGCAGCTACGCGGGGGGCCTTACATACAATGAGCAGTTCTTC. The variable domain in full, with the rest retrieved from reference TRBV7-3 and TRBJ2-1, is GAGVSQTPSNKVTEKGKYVELRCDPISGHTALYWYRQSLGQGPEFLIYFQGTGAADDSGLPNDRFFAVRPEGSVSTLKIQRTERGDSAVYLCASSYAGGLTYNEQFFGPGTRLTVL.

This chain uses TRBV9 with TRBJ2-1, with 8 bases matching TRBD2. V lost 4 bases, J lost 2 bases, and 11 bases stayed unmatched. There are 17 residues in the CDR3. CDR1 and CDR2 from the germline V gene are SGDLS and YYNGEE. For the CDR3, the DNA is TGTGCCAGCAGCTTCGGGGCATTAGCGGGGCCCTACAATGAGCAGTTCTTC. Its protein product is CASSFGALAGPYNEQFF.

This chain uses TRBV21-1 with TRBJ2-7; the table's D call of TRBD2 was not tested on the DNA. TRBV21-1 is a pseudogene locus. The CDR3 totals 19 residues. The CDR3 sequence: CASSKALAGGAIVSYEQYF. The DNA of the CDR3 is TGTGCCAGCAGCAAAGCGCTCGCGGGGGGTGCCATCGTTTCCTACGAGCAGTACTTC.

The chain combines TRBV7-9 with TRBJ1-5, with TRBD1 matching 7 bases. This CDR3 has 16 residues. V lost 3 bases and J lost 4; bases outside the gene matches: 9. Germline lookup yields CDR1 SEHNR and CDR2 FQNEAQ (reference sequence). CDR3 DNA sequence: TGTGCCAGCAGCTTGACGGAGGGGGCTAGTAATCAGCCCCAGCATTTT. Protein product: CASSLTEGASNQPQHF.

The rearrangement uses TRBV9 and TRBJ2-3, with 12 nucleotides matching TRBD2. Germline trimming cut 0 bases from V and 5 bases from J; bases unmatched to any gene: 7. This CDR3 spans 17 amino acids. Germline lookup yields CDR1 SGDLS and CDR2 YYNGEE. The CDR3 sequence: CASSVVASGRAIDTQYF. The CDR3 coding sequence is TGTGCCAGCAGCGTAGTCGCTAGCGGGAGGGCCATAGATACGCAGTATTTT.

This rearrangement joins TRBV11-2 to TRBJ2-1; 10 nucleotides align to TRBD2. The germline CDR1 and CDR2 sequences are SGHAT and FQNNGV. The CDR3 sequence is 18 residues long. The trim removed 6 bases at V and 5 bases at J, leaving 16 bases unmatched. The CDR3, as DNA: TGTGCCAGCAGTCAAATCCGGGGCCTAGCGGGGGAGAACAATGAGCAGTTCTTC. Amino acids: CASSQIRGLAGENNEQFF. Variable domain in full (rest from reference TRBV11-2 and TRBJ2-1): EAGVAQSPRYKIIEKRQSVAFWCNPISGHATLYWYQQILGQGPKLLIQFQNNGVVDDSQLPKDRFSAERLKGVDSTLKIQPAKLEDSAVYLCASSQIRGLAGENNEQFFGPGTRLTVL.

The V and J genes are TRBV9 and TRBJ1-1; D possibly corresponds to TRBD1 (5 bases). V was shortened by 4 bases and J by 4 bases, with 17 bases between the two germline ends. CDR1 and CDR2 from the germline V gene are SGDLS and YYNGEE. This CDR3 has 15 residues. The CDR3 DNA follows: TGTGCCAGCAGCTTAGAAGGAGGGACGGTCACTGAAGCTTTCTTT. Residues: CASSLEGGTVTEAFF.

The rearrangement links TRBV4-2 to TRBJ1-1, with D perhaps matching TRBD1 (6 bases). CDR1 is LGHNA, CDR2 YNFKEQ, per germline. V lost 1 base to trimming and J lost 1 base, with 13 bases between them. The CDR3 is 16 residues long. The CDR3 DNA follows: TGTGCCAGCAGCCAAGCGTGGGACACCAGGAACACTGAAGCTTTCTTT. Protein product: CASSQAWDTRNTEAFF.

The rearrangement links TRBV4-3 to TRBJ2-6, with 9 nucleotides matching TRBD1. Looked up from germline, CDR1 is LGHNA and CDR2 is YSLEER. The V segment lost 1 base and the J segment 4 bases; nucleotides outside the gene matches: 2. The CDR3 totals 16 residues. The CDR3 here is CASSQGDRAGANVLTF. The CDR3 DNA sequence: TGCGCCAGCAGCCAAGGGGACAGGGCGGGGGCCAACGTCCTGACTTTC.

For the CDR3, the DNA is TGTGCCAGCAGTCGGGCGGGGGGCAATGAGCAGTTCTTC. Translating it yields CASSRAGGNEQFF. The chain links TRBV27 to TRBJ2-1, with 8 nucleotides matching TRBD2. The CDR3 consists of 13 residues. Losses at the gene ends were 5 bases for V and 6 bases for J; bases not matched to a gene: 3. The V gene's germline CDR1 is MNHEY and CDR2 SMNVEV (reference sequence).

The CDR3 reads CASSIGGGNTEAFF. DNA of the CDR3: TGTGCCAGTAGTATAGGAGGGGGCAACACTGAAGCTTTCTTT. V and J are TRBV19 and TRBJ1-1; 7 positions match TRBD1. Trimming removed 1 base from V and 2 bases from J; junction bases left unmatched: 1. Germline-derived CDR1 and CDR2 are LNHDA and SQIVND (reference sequence). The CDR3 covers 14 residues.

The chain couples TRBV7-6 to TRBJ2-1, with 7 bases that match TRBD2. The trim removed 5 bases at V and 5 bases at J, leaving 3 bases unmatched. This CDR3 is 13 amino acids long. Germline loops: CDR1 SGHVS, CDR2 FNYEAQ. This CDR3 is CASSPGLNNEQFF. For the CDR3, the DNA is TGTGCCAGCAGCCCGGGACTAAACAATGAGCAGTTCTTC.

V usage is TRBV4-3 and J usage is TRBJ1-2; D perhaps matches TRBD1 (5 bases). Germline CDR1 and CDR2: LGHNA and YSLEER. The germline V and J ends were trimmed by 1 base and 2 bases, with 11 bases remaining between them. This CDR3 is 15 amino acids long. The CDR3 DNA reads as TGCGCCAGCAGCCAAGTGAAGGGGCTAAACTATGGCTACACCTTC. Translating it yields CASSQVKGLNYGYTF.

The chain has TRBV4-3 and TRBJ2-2; D unclear. CDR1 is LGHNA, CDR2 YSLEER, per germline. Trimming removed 0 bases from V and 3 bases from J, with 11 bases in between. CDR3 length: 16 amino acids. The chain's CDR3 is CASSQDSSVHTGELFF. CDR3 coding DNA: TGCGCCAGCAGCCAAGATTCAAGCGTTCACACCGGGGAGCTGTTTTTT.

There are a few counts of this clone. This chain links TRBV13 with TRBJ2-1; 7 nucleotides align to TRBD2. CDR1 and CDR2 (germline): PRHDT, FYEKMQ (reference sequence). V lost 1 base and J lost 6; bases outside the gene matches: 6. This CDR3 comprises 15 residues. CDR3 in amino acids: CASSLVAGSVNEQFF. CDR3 sequence (DNA): TGTGCCAGCAGCTTAGTAGCGGGTTCGGTCAATGAGCAGTTCTTC.

The chain combines TRBV9 with TRBJ2-2; D not certain. The CDR3 consists of 12 residues. Trimming stripped 4 bases from V and 5 bases from J, with 6 bases between. CDR1 is SGDLS, CDR2 YYNGEE, per germline. In DNA form, the CDR3 reads TGTGCCAGCAGCACCAGTACCGGGGAGCTGTTTTTT. Translating gives CASSTSTGELFF.

The chain has TRBV9 and TRBJ2-7; 8 bases match TRBD1. Germline V lookup: CDR1 SGDLS, CDR2 YYNGEE. J gave up 3 bases and V 0 bases, and 2 bases lay outside the gene matches. The CDR3 covers 14 residues. The CDR3 DNA follows: TGTGCCAGCAGCGTAGCTACAGGGGGCTACGAGCAGTACTTC. It codes for CASSVATGGYEQYF.

The chain couples TRBV19 to TRBJ1-2; D gene unclear. The V gene lost 3 bases and the J gene lost 5 bases, with 7 bases spanning the gap. Germline-derived CDR1 and CDR2 are LNHDA and SQIVND (reference sequence). The CDR3 is 12 amino acids. The CDR3 coding sequence is TGTGCCAGTAGTATTTCAGATTATGGCTACACCTTC. It specifies CASSISDYGYTF.

This sequence joins TRBV4-1 and TRBJ1-4; D ambiguous. The CDR3 runs to 12 residues. The germline V and J ends were trimmed by 5 bases and 8 bases, with 9 bases remaining between them. From germline, CDR1 is MGHRA and CDR2 YSYEKL. The CDR3: CASSSLEEKLFF. The CDR3 DNA reads TGCGCCAGCAGCTCGCTGGAGGAAAAACTGTTTTTT.

This clone was counted only a few times. This sequence joins TRBV29-1 and TRBJ1-2, with 7 bases lining up with TRBD1. Germline assignment: CDR1 SQVTM and CDR2 ANQGSEA. Trimming at V came to 7 bases and at J to 6 bases, leaving 5 bases not matched to a gene. The CDR3 covers 11 residues. CDR3 residues: CSATTGNGYTF. The CDR3 region has the DNA TGCAGCGCAACGACAGGGAATGGCTACACCTTC.

In this sample, this clone turned up once. CDR3 in DNA: TGTGCCAGCAGCTTAGGGGGCGGGGACGAGCAGTACTTC. Translated, it gives CASSLGGGDEQYF. The chain has TRBV7-6 and TRBJ2-7; D is perhaps TRBD2 (6 bases). V lost 1 base and J 5 bases, leaving 9 bases between the germline ends. This CDR3 is built from 13 residues. Germline V gene sequence: CDR1 SGHVS, CDR2 FNYEAQ. Filled out from reference TRBV7-6 and TRBJ2-7, the complete variable domain reads GAGVSQSPRYKVTKRGQDVALRCDPISGHVSLYWYRQALGQGPEFLTYFNYEAQQDKSGLPNDRFSAERPEGSISTLTIQRTEQRDSAMYRCASSLGGGDEQYFGPGTRLTVT.

This clone was picked up one time. The V and J genes are TRBV19 and TRBJ1-4; D gene ambiguous. This CDR3 spans 14 amino acids. Trimming removed 6 bases from V and 0 bases from J, with 8 bases in between. From germline, CDR1 is LNHDA and CDR2 SQIVND (reference sequence). CDR3 bases: TGTGCCAGTAGCAGACTAACAACTAATGAAAAACTGTTTTTT. This encodes CASSRLTTNEKLFF.

This chain uses TRBV7-8 with TRBJ2-5; TRBD1 agrees at 10 bases. There are 16 residues in the CDR3. CDR1 and CDR2 (germline): SGHVS, FQNEAQ. The V gene end was trimmed by 7 bases and the J gene end by 3 bases; junction bases not matched to a gene: 11. The CDR3: CASTVTGTGEKETQYF. The CDR3 DNA reads as TGTGCCAGCACCGTGACCGGGACAGGGGAGAAAGAGACCCAGTACTTC.

The chain combines TRBV11-2 with TRBJ2-3; 9 nucleotides match TRBD2. V shed 1 base and J 6 bases; nucleotides not matched to a gene: 8. CDR1 is SGHAT, CDR2 FQNNGV, per germline. The CDR3 has 16 residues. The CDR3 coding sequence is TGTGCCAGCAGCTTAGCTCTTTACGCGGGGGGGGATACGCAGTATTTT. This sequence encodes CASSLALYAGGDTQYF.

This chain connects TRBV19 to TRBJ2-5; TRBD2 is a possible D gene (6 bases). The CDR3 totals 13 residues. Trimming shortened V by 5 bases and J by 5 bases, and 12 bases separated the two germline ends. Germline-derived CDR1 and CDR2 are LNHDA and SQIVND (reference sequence). CDR3 region: CASSLAPGETQYF. The CDR3 DNA reads as TGTGCCAGTAGTCTAGCGCCGGGGGAGACCCAGTACTTC.

This clone was seen once. The rearrangement joins TRBV27 to TRBJ2-7; TRBD1 matches at 12 bases. Trimming at V came to 5 bases and at J to 9 bases, leaving 11 bases not matched to a gene. This CDR3 region has 15 residues. The germline gives CDR1 MNHEY, CDR2 SMNVEV (reference sequence). The DNA of the CDR3 is TGTGCCAGCAGTCTCACCGGGACAGGGGGCGCCGGGCAGTACTTC. Protein sequence: CASSLTGTGGAGQYF.

V gene TRBV7-9 combines with J gene TRBJ2-7; the D is unclear. The CDR3 totals 13 residues. The germline V and J ends were trimmed by 4 bases and 1 base, with 8 bases remaining between them. Germline values: CDR1 SEHNR, CDR2 FQNEAQ (reference sequence). CDR3 residues: CASSSKESYEQYF. CDR3 bases: TGTGCCAGCAGCTCGAAAGAGTCCTACGAGCAGTACTTC.

This clone was recorded once. This chain connects TRBV30 to TRBJ1-2, with 8 positions matching TRBD1. Germline V gene data show CDR1 as GTSNPN and CDR2 as SVGIG (reference sequence). V trimming: 5 bases; J trimming: 8 bases; junction bases outside the gene matches: 7. CDR3 size: 12 residues. The CDR3 nucleotides read TGTGCCTGGGGAGGACAGGGTAGCGGCTACACCTTC. Its translation: CAWGGQGSGYTF.